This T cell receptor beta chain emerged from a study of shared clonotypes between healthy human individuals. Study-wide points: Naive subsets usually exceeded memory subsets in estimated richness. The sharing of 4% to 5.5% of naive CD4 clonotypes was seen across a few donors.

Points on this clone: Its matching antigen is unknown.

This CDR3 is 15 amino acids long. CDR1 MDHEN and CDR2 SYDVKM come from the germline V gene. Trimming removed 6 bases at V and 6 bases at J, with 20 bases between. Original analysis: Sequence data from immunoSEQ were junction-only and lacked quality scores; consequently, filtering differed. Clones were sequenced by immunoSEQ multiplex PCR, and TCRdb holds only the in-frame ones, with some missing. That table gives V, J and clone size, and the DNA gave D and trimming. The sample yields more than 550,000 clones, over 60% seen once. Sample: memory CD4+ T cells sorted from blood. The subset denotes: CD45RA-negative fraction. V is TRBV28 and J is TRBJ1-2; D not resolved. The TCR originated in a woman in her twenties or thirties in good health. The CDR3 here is CASSPTGSQSNGYTF. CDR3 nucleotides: TGTGCCAGCAGCCCGACCGGGTCTCAATCTAATGGCTACACCTTC.